The 23 T cell receptor beta chains presented below share a single source sample, sequenced in a study of T cell repertoires in cytomegalovirus infection (dated by TCRdb to about 2019). Sequencing instrument: Illumina HiSeq 1500. TCRdb reprocessed the public reads (quality trimming at Q25 with fastp, clone calling with MiXCR) and kept in-frame beta chains. Each record represents a unique CDR3 protein, reported with the most common genes and DNA among its rows. The sample profile shows over 150,000 distinct CDR3 sequences; roughly 20% of them were found once. Of the sample, around 3.1% falls within the top ten clones. The material sequenced was PBMCs. These receptors were collected from a human donor in good health (CMV status not recorded). Some clones in this sample may be carry-over from other donors' samples.

This chain links TRBV5-4 with TRBJ1-1; D is unclear. V lost 0 bases and J 8 bases, leaving 5 bases between the germline ends. The CDR3 is 11 residues long. Per germline, CDR1 SGHNT and CDR2 YYREEE (reference sequence). CDR3: CASSLGPEAFF. The CDR3 coding sequence is TGTGCCAGCAGCTTGGGACCAGAAGCTTTCTTT.

This clonotype was detected ten times or more. The V gene is TRBV7-8, the J gene TRBJ2-2; a possible D gene is TRBD1 (5 bases). Germline assignment: CDR1 SGHVS and CDR2 FQNEAQ. The CDR3 runs 14 residues. V was trimmed by 1 base and J by 4 bases, leaving 7 bases between them. The CDR3 bases are TGTGCCAGCAGCTTAGACAGGCGCACCGGGGAGCTGTTTTTT. Its translation: CASSLDRRTGELFF.

This clonotype turned up a few times. The chain has TRBV6-8 and TRBJ1-6; 9 nucleotides agree with TRBD1. Germline V CDR1 and CDR2: MNHGY, SAAAGT. V trimming: 2 bases; J trimming: 11 bases; junction bases outside the gene matches: 10. The CDR3 is 16 amino acids. The CDR3 DNA sequence: TGTGCCAGCAGTTACCGTGAGACAGGGGGATCGACACCCCTCCACTTT. Protein: CASSYRETGGSTPLHF.

The CDR3 nucleotides read TGTGCCAGCAGTGACAGGGGGCTAAAGGGCAAGCAGTTCTTC. Translated: CASSDRGLKGKQFF. V gene TRBV6-8 combines with J gene TRBJ2-1; TRBD1 agrees at 10 bases. Germline V gene data show CDR1 as MNHGY and CDR2 as SAAAGT. The CDR3 is 14 residues long. V shed 5 bases and J 11 bases; nucleotides not matched to a gene: 9.

The chain employs TRBV3-1 and TRBJ1-2; D remains ambiguous. With 0 bases removed from V and 2 bases from J, the gap between germline ends came to 10 bases. CDR3 length: 15 amino acids. Germline V gives CDR1 LGHDT, CDR2 YNNKEL (reference sequence). The CDR3 DNA follows: TGTGCCAGCAGCCAAGACGGCGGACGAAACTATGGCTACACCTTC. It specifies CASSQDGGRNYGYTF.

This clonotype was observed a handful of times. V gene TRBV3-1 combines with J gene TRBJ2-2, with D perhaps matching TRBD2 (5 bases). Trimming shortened V by 5 bases and J by 12 bases, and 16 bases separated the two germline ends. CDR1 is LGHDT, CDR2 YNNKEL, per germline (reference sequence). The CDR3 contains 13 residues. CDR3 in amino acids: CASSYARGVKLFF. The CDR3 nucleotides are TGTGCCAGCAGCTACGCACGGGGAGTGAAGCTGTTTTTT.

The chain has TRBV7-2 and TRBJ2-5; D not resolved. This CDR3 contains 13 residues. Trimming removed 3 bases from V and 1 base from J, with 6 bases in between. Germline CDR1 SGHTA, CDR2 FQGNSA. Written as DNA, the CDR3 is TGTGCCAGCAGCTTTAGCCGCCAAGAGACCCAGTACTTC. As protein: CASSFSRQETQYF.

This clonotype was counted many times. The genes are TRBV7-2 and TRBJ2-7; the D is unclear. Trimming cost V 5 bases and J 5 bases, with 16 bases left between them. This CDR3 has 14 residues. The germline V gene encodes CDR1 SGHTA and CDR2 FQGNSA. The CDR3 sequence is CASSNRGVGNEQYF. The CDR3 coding sequence is TGTGCCAGCAGCAACCGAGGAGTGGGCAACGAGCAGTACTTC.

This clonotype showed up just a few times. V usage is TRBV20-1 and J usage is TRBJ2-3; TRBD1 aligns across 10 bases. The CDR3 has 14 residues. The germline CDR1 and CDR2 sequences are DFQATT and SNEGSKA (reference sequence). The ends lost 4 bases at V and 9 bases at J; junction bases unmatched: 10. CDR3 loop: CSATPGQGPTTQYF. CDR3 in DNA: TGCAGTGCTACACCGGGACAGGGGCCCACGACGCAGTATTTT.

This chain links TRBV6-5 with TRBJ1-1; D is possibly TRBD1 (5 bases). The CDR3 loop spans 16 amino acids. CDR1 MNHEY and CDR2 SVGAGI come from the germline V gene. Trimming shortened V by 1 base and J by 3 bases, and 15 bases separated the two germline ends. The CDR3 reads CASSYLGGGEDTEAFF. Written as DNA, the CDR3 is TGTGCCAGCAGTTACTTGGGGGGAGGAGAAGACACTGAAGCTTTCTTT.

This clonotype appeared a few times. The J gene is TRBJ2-7, the V gene TRBV7-6; 10 positions agree with TRBD2. V shed 0 bases, J shed 4 bases, and the junction held 3 bases outside the gene matches. The CDR3 contains 15 residues. Germline CDR1 is SGHVS and CDR2 is FNYEAQ. The CDR3 loop reads CASSLASGGAYEQYF. CDR3 coding DNA: TGTGCCAGCAGCTTAGCAAGCGGGGGGGCATACGAGCAGTACTTC. The full variable domain, its missing parts supplied by reference TRBV7-6 and TRBJ2-7, is GAGVSQSPRYKVTKRGQDVALRCDPISGHVSLYWYRQALGQGPEFLTYFNYEAQQDKSGLPNDRFSAERPEGSISTLTIQRTEQRDSAMYRCASSLASGGAYEQYFGPGTRLTVT.

Written as DNA, the CDR3 is TGTGCCAGCAGCCTGACCGCGGGCGTGACTGAAGCTTTCTTT. Its protein is CASSLTAGVTEAFF. The rearrangement joins TRBV14 to TRBJ1-1; D remains ambiguous. The germline V gene has CDR1 SGHDN and CDR2 FVKESK. The CDR3 loop spans 14 amino acids. The V end was cut by 4 bases, the J end by 5 bases, with 14 bases between.

This clonotype appeared many times. This chain uses TRBV4-1 with TRBJ1-2; possible D gene TRBD1, 6 bases. CDR3 length: 16 amino acids. CDR1 and CDR2 (germline): MGHRA, YSYEKL. V was pared by 3 bases and J by 4 bases, with 18 bases between. This CDR3 is CASSHLLTGLFYGYTF. DNA for the CDR3: TGCGCCAGCAGCCACCTCTTGACAGGTCTTTTCTATGGCTACACCTTC.

This clonotype turned up a few times. The chain uses TRBV6-1 and TRBJ1-5; D unclear. Germline-derived CDR1 and CDR2 are MNHNS and SASEGT. The CDR3 consists of 15 residues. Trimming removed 4 bases from V and 2 bases from J, with 12 bases in between. CDR3 nucleotides: TGTGCCAGCAGTGCTCTGGCAATGGGCAATCAGCCCCAGCATTTT. This sequence encodes CASSALAMGNQPQHF.

The table lists this clonotype with a few counts. The V call is TRBV20-1, the J call TRBJ2-5; D unresolved. This CDR3 region has 12 residues. Germline-derived CDR1 and CDR2 are DFQATT and SNEGSKA (reference sequence). Trimming shortened V by 1 base and J by 4 bases, and 7 bases separated the two germline ends. CDR3 sequence: CSARAAPETQYF. CDR3 nucleotides: TGCAGTGCTAGAGCCGCCCCAGAGACCCAGTACTTC.

In this sample, this clonotype turned up once. The genes are TRBV18 and TRBJ1-5; D is unclear. The length of the CDR3 is 14 residues. Trimming took off 5 bases at V and 12 bases at J, with 20 bases between the two ends. Germline V gene lookup returns CDR1 KGHSH and CDR2 LQKENI. The chain's CDR3 is CASSSQQSTAGQHF. DNA for the CDR3: TGTGCCAGCTCATCCCAGCAATCGACGGCGGGCCAGCATTTT.

This clonotype was seen a handful of times. V gene TRBV7-2 combines with J gene TRBJ1-5; TRBD1 is a possible D gene (5 bases). Deletions cut 1 base from V and 1 base from J, with 8 bases between. The CDR3 is 15 residues long. Germline V gives CDR1 SGHTA, CDR2 FQGNSA. The CDR3 sequence is CASSLGWDSNQPQHF. CDR3 nucleotides: TGTGCCAGCAGCTTAGGGTGGGACAGCAATCAGCCCCAGCATTTT.

The genes are TRBV6-2 or TRBV6-3 and TRBJ2-1, with D perhaps matching TRBD1 (6 bases). Germline CDR1 MNHEY, CDR2 SVGEGT. Trimming left V 2 bases short and J 12 bases short, with 11 bases between. The CDR3 extends over 12 amino acids. In DNA form, the CDR3 reads TGTGCCAGCAGTTACATGGGACAACGGCAGTTCTTC. It specifies CASSYMGQRQFF.

This clonotype was picked up many times. The J gene is TRBJ2-7, the V gene TRBV28; D remains ambiguous. Germline assignment: CDR1 MDHEN and CDR2 SYDVKM. The CDR3 consists of 13 residues. With 4 bases removed from V and 2 bases from J, the gap between germline ends came to 9 bases. The CDR3 region is CASSYGRTYEQYF. For the CDR3, the DNA is TGTGCCAGCAGTTACGGCAGAACCTACGAGCAGTACTTC.

In its sample, this clonotype was seen a few times. V is TRBV11-3 and J is TRBJ2-1; TRBD2 matches at 11 bases. Germline V gene sequence: CDR1 SGHNT, CDR2 YENEEA. Trimming removed 5 bases from V and 9 bases from J; junction bases left unmatched: 9. The CDR3 runs 15 residues. CDR3 in DNA: TGTGCCAGCAGCCCAGGGGGACTAGCGGCGGGTGAGCAGTTCTTC. Translated, it gives CASSPGGLAAGEQFF.

The chain uses TRBV29-1 and TRBJ1-2; D gene unclear. From germline, CDR1 is SQVTM and CDR2 ANQGSEA. This CDR3 region has 11 residues. V was cut by 6 bases and J by 2 bases, with 7 bases left in between. CDR3 protein: CSVADNYGYTF. The CDR3, as DNA: TGCAGCGTAGCGGACAACTATGGCTACACCTTC.

This clonotype occurred many times. The J gene is TRBJ1-5, the V gene TRBV15; D remains unclear. Germline V gives CDR1 LNHNV, CDR2 YYDKDF (reference sequence). V dropped 1 base and J dropped 5 bases, with 3 bases sitting between them. CDR3 length equals 12 residues. CDR3 sequence reads: CATSRVDQPQHF. In nucleotides, the CDR3 is TGTGCCACCAGCAGAGTGGATCAGCCCCAGCATTTT. Looking up the rest from reference TRBV15 and TRBJ1-5 gives the full variable domain: DAMVIQNPRYQVTQFGKPVTLSCSQTLNHNVMYWYQQKSSQAPKLLFHYYDKDFNNEADTPDNFQSRRPNTSFCFLDIRSPGLGDTAMYLCATSRVDQPQHFGDGTRLSIL.

This clonotype was detected ten times or more. This sequence joins TRBV7-2 and TRBJ2-5; D is unresolved. Germline V gene data show CDR1 as SGHTA and CDR2 as FQGNSA. V lost 1 base to trimming and J lost 1 base, with 7 bases between them. This CDR3 has 14 residues. The CDR3 sequence: CASSLGTTQETQYF. The CDR3 coding sequence is TGTGCCAGCAGCTTAGGGACGACCCAAGAGACCCAGTACTTC.